The 32 T cell receptor beta chains listed next were all sequenced from one sample in a study of shared clonotypes between healthy human individuals. CD45RO-negative, CCR7-positively selected cells formed the naive CD8 fraction, excluding terminally differentiated effector memory CD45RA+ cells. The data were produced by immunoSEQ multiplex PCR, yet TCRdb's version contains in-frame clones alone and is incomplete. The sample includes a few million clones, around 93% of them seen just once. The specimen sequenced was naive CD8+ T cells from PBMCs. The receptors were sampled from a man aged 18 to 29 in good health. Some clones in this sample may be carry-over from other donors' samples.

V usage is TRBV6-5 and J usage is TRBJ2-5; D gene unclear. The CDR3 runs to 14 residues. V was cut by 8 bases and J by 1 base, with 14 bases left in between. Germline V gene sequence: CDR1 MNHEY, CDR2 SVGAGI. In DNA, the CDR3 is TGTGCCAGCGGGCCCGGGTGGCTCCAAGAGACCCAGTACTTC. Its translation is CASGPGWLQETQYF.

As for this clone: The sample contains more than one DNA sequence encoding this CDR3. For the CDR3, the DNA is TGTGCCAGCAGTCCCCAGGGGAACACTGAAGCTTTCTTT. Translation: CASSPQGNTEAFF. V gene TRBV28 combines with J gene TRBJ1-1, with a possible D match to TRBD1 (5 bases). CDR1 is MDHEN, CDR2 SYDVKM, per germline. V gave up 5 bases and J gave up 1 base, with 8 bases separating them. The CDR3 is made up of 13 amino acids.

This clone was seen just once. The V and J genes are TRBV9 and TRBJ1-4; D gene uncertain. This CDR3 comprises 14 residues. Germline CDR1 SGDLS, CDR2 YYNGEE. V lost 5 bases to trimming and J lost 5 bases, with 13 bases between them. CDR3 region: CASSAENRNEKLFF. In DNA form, the CDR3 reads TGTGCCAGCAGTGCGGAAAACCGGAATGAAAAACTGTTTTTT.

The chain couples TRBV7-9 to TRBJ2-5, with D possibly matching TRBD1 (6 bases). V lost 5 bases, J lost 4 bases, and 14 bases lay in between. Germline CDR1 SEHNR, CDR2 FQNEAQ (reference sequence). There are 14 residues in the CDR3. CDR3 sequence (DNA): TGTGCCAGCAGCCACAGGGTATTGGGAGAGACCCAGTACTTC. This sequence encodes CASSHRVLGETQYF.

This chain uses TRBV5-6 with TRBJ1-1, with D unclear. The V gene lost 0 bases and the J gene lost 5 bases, with 11 bases spanning the gap. Germline V gene lookup returns CDR1 SGHDT and CDR2 YYEEEE. This CDR3 region has 14 residues. This CDR3 is CASSLVIRGTEAFF. DNA of the CDR3: TGTGCCAGCAGCTTGGTGATTCGCGGGACTGAAGCTTTCTTT.

The genes are TRBV5-5 and TRBJ2-3, with D unclear. The CDR3 totals 17 residues. V gave up 2 bases and J gave up 0 bases, with 16 bases separating them. CDR1 is SGHKS, CDR2 YYEKEE, per germline (reference sequence). The CDR3 here is CASSFGELSPSTDTQYF. The CDR3, as DNA: TGTGCCAGCAGCTTTGGTGAATTGAGTCCTAGCACAGATACGCAGTATTTT.

V gene TRBV7-2 combines with J gene TRBJ1-2; no firm D call. Germline assignment: CDR1 SGHTA and CDR2 FQGNSA. The CDR3 sequence is 15 residues long. Deletions cut 4 bases from V and 0 bases from J, with 12 bases between. The CDR3 DNA sequence: TGTGCCAGCAGCTCCCTGGTAGGAGCTAACTATGGCTACACCTTC. Translation gives CASSSLVGANYGYTF. Full variable domain (remainder filled in from reference TRBV7-2 and TRBJ1-2): GAGVSQSPSNKVTEKGKDVELRCDPISGHTALYWYRQSLGQGLEFLIYFQGNSAPDKSGLPSDRFSAERTGGSVSTLTIQRTQQEDSAVYLCASSSLVGANYGYTFGSGTRLTVV.

This clone showed up just once. The genes are TRBV30 and TRBJ2-3, with 7 bases lining up with TRBD2. The CDR3 sequence is 15 residues long. V lost 1 base, J lost 0 bases, and 4 bases stayed unmatched. Looked up from germline, CDR1 is GTSNPN and CDR2 is SVGIG (reference sequence). CDR3 protein: CAWSEGGTSTDTQYF. As DNA, the CDR3 is TGTGCCTGGAGTGAGGGAGGGACTAGCACAGATACGCAGTATTTT.

The chain links TRBV6-1 to TRBJ1-3; D unresolved. CDR1 and CDR2 (germline): MNHNS, SASEGT. The V and J ends lost 0 bases and 4 bases respectively, with 16 bases between them. This CDR3 comprises 17 residues. The CDR3 DNA is TGTGCCAGCAGTGAAGCGCTTCGTGAATCATTGGGAAACACCATATATTTT. Translation gives CASSEALRESLGNTIYF.

The chain links TRBV2 to TRBJ2-5; D unresolved. The CDR3 consists of 12 residues. Trimming took off 2 bases at V and 5 bases at J, with 6 bases between the two ends. From germline, CDR1 is SNHLY and CDR2 FYNNEI. The CDR3 DNA reads as TGTGCCAGCAGTGAAAATGGGGAGACCCAGTACTTC. This codes for CASSENGETQYF. Full variable domain (missing parts from reference TRBV2 and TRBJ2-5): EPEVTQTPSHQVTQMGQEVILRCVPISNHLYFYWYRQILGQKVEFLVSFYNNEISEKSEIFDDQFSVERPDGSNFTLKIRSTKLEDSAMYFCASSENGETQYFGPGTRLLVL.

This sequence joins TRBV7-8 and TRBJ1-5, with a tentative D call TRBD1 (6 bases). Germline lookup yields CDR1 SGHVS and CDR2 FQNEAQ. The CDR3 spans 17 residues. Trimming pared 2 bases from V and 2 bases from J, leaving 16 bases between. CDR3 coding DNA: TGTGCCAGCAGCTTAAACTTGCGCAGGGGAGGCAATCAGCCCCAGCATTTT. Encoded protein: CASSLNLRRGGNQPQHF. Full variable domain (rest looked up from reference TRBV7-8 and TRBJ1-5): GAGVSQSPRYKVAKRGQDVALRCDPISGHVSLFWYQQALGQGPEFLTYFQNEAQLDKSGLPSDRFFAERPEGSVSTLKIQRTQQEDSAVYLCASSLNLRRGGNQPQHFGDGTRLSIL.

The chain has TRBV27 and TRBJ1-1; no definite D call. This CDR3 spans 13 amino acids. CDR1 and CDR2 (germline): MNHEY, SMNVEV (reference sequence). The V and J ends lost 3 bases and 4 bases respectively, with 9 bases between them. The chain's CDR3 is CASSLGPFTEAFF. The CDR3 DNA sequence: TGTGCCAGCAGTTTGGGCCCGTTCACTGAAGCTTTCTTT.

The chain couples TRBV29-1 to TRBJ2-3; 7 positions agree with TRBD2. V was pared by 3 bases and J by 2 bases, with 5 bases of the junction left unmatched. Germline assignment: CDR1 SQVTM and CDR2 ANQGSEA. The CDR3 runs to 14 residues. The CDR3 protein is CSVDPSGNTDTQYF. The CDR3 nucleotides are TGCAGCGTTGACCCTAGCGGAAACACAGATACGCAGTATTTT.

J is TRBJ1-4 and V is TRBV5-1; D remains ambiguous. V lost 3 bases to trimming and J lost 8 bases, with 5 bases between them. The CDR3 has 11 residues. The germline V gene has CDR1 SGHRS and CDR2 YFSETQ. The CDR3 DNA sequence: TGCGCCAGCAGCTCGGACGAAAAACTGTTTTTT. Residues: CASSSDEKLFF. Full variable domain (outside the CDR3, taken from reference TRBV5-1 and TRBJ1-4): KAGVTQTPRYLIKTRGQQVTLSCSPISGHRSVSWYQQTPGQGLQFLFEYFSETQRNKGNFPGRFSGRQFSNSRSEMNVSTLELGDSALYLCASSSDEKLFFGSGTQLSVL.

The chain recombines TRBV6-5 with TRBJ2-7; D unclear. CDR3 length equals 12 residues. Germline V gene data show CDR1 as MNHEY and CDR2 as SVGAGI. V lost 5 bases and J 6 bases, leaving 11 bases between the germline ends. This CDR3 reads CASSPGRIEQYF. The CDR3 nucleotides are TGTGCCAGCAGTCCAGGACGAATCGAGCAGTACTTC.

V gene TRBV14 combines with J gene TRBJ1-2; D might be TRBD1 (5 bases). Germline CDR1 reads SGHDN; CDR2 reads FVKESK. CDR3 length: 13 residues. Trimming took 4 bases from V and 6 from J, leaving 12 bases between them. The CDR3 here is CASSPPGLHGYTF. CDR3 DNA sequence: TGTGCCAGCAGCCCCCCGGGACTTCATGGCTACACCTTC.

This clone has only one observation. The chain uses TRBV29-1 and TRBJ1-4; 8 bases are shared with TRBD1. CDR3 length equals 19 residues. Germline lookup yields CDR1 SQVTM and CDR2 ANQGSEA. The V gene end was trimmed by 6 bases and the J gene end by 0 bases; junction bases not matched to a gene: 18. Here the CDR3 reads CSVLGQGESVSATNEKLFF. CDR3 nucleotide sequence: TGCAGCGTCCTCGGACAGGGAGAGTCAGTATCGGCAACTAATGAAAAACTGTTTTTT.

V and J are TRBV27 and TRBJ2-3, with D perhaps matching TRBD1 (5 bases). V was pared by 5 bases and J by 2 bases, with 14 bases between. The CDR3 is made up of 15 amino acids. Germline CDR1 MNHEY, CDR2 SMNVEV (reference sequence). The CDR3 region has the DNA TGTGCCAGCAGTCCGACAGTAATAGCCACAGATACGCAGTATTTT. Protein sequence: CASSPTVIATDTQYF.

V usage is TRBV27 and J usage is TRBJ2-5; no clear D. CDR1 is MNHEY and CDR2 is SMNVEV in the germline V gene (reference sequence). Trimming pared 5 bases from V and 5 bases from J, leaving 15 bases between. This CDR3 contains 14 residues. The CDR3 protein is CASSLMAPGETQYF. The CDR3 coding sequence is TGTGCCAGCAGTCTTATGGCTCCTGGGGAGACCCAGTACTTC.

The rearrangement links TRBV28 to TRBJ2-1; D call uncertain. V gave up 3 bases and J gave up 9 bases, with 9 bases separating them. Germline V gene lookup returns CDR1 MDHEN and CDR2 SYDVKM. The CDR3 spans 12 residues. The CDR3 spells CASSFGRTEQFF. The CDR3 DNA reads TGTGCCAGCAGTTTTGGACGGACTGAGCAGTTCTTC. Combining the CDR3 with reference TRBV28 and TRBJ2-1 gives the whole variable domain DVKVTQSSRYLVKRTGEKVFLECVQDMDHENMFWYRQDPGLGLRLIYFSYDVKMKEKGDIPEGYSVSREKKERFSLILESASTNQTSMYLCASSFGRTEQFFGPGTRLTVL.

The rearrangement links TRBV13 to TRBJ2-7; no reliable D call. CDR1 is PRHDT and CDR2 is FYEKMQ in the germline V gene (reference sequence). This CDR3 has 15 residues. V lost 5 bases, J lost 4 bases, and 18 bases lay in between. This CDR3 reads CASSPGPTGEYEQYF. The DNA of the CDR3 is TGTGCCAGCAGCCCCGGGCCCACGGGCGAATACGAGCAGTACTTC.

As to this clone: Other DNA sequences in the sample encode the same CDR3. The chain carries TRBV19 and TRBJ2-7; 8 positions match TRBD2. The CDR3 runs to 13 residues. Germline loops: CDR1 LNHDA, CDR2 SQIVND (reference sequence). The V gene end was trimmed by 3 bases and the J gene end by 3 bases; junction bases not matched to a gene: 1. CDR3 bases: TGTGCCAGTAGTATCAGCGGGAGCTACGAGCAGTACTTC. Amino acid sequence: CASSISGSYEQYF.

This sequence joins TRBV27 and TRBJ2-7; D possibly corresponds to TRBD2 (5 bases). This CDR3 comprises 15 residues. CDR1 is MNHEY, CDR2 SMNVEV, per germline (reference sequence). The V and J ends lost 5 bases and 1 base respectively, with 15 bases between them. CDR3 coding DNA: TGTGCCAGCAGTCTCGGGGTCATGGGGTCCTACGAGCAGTACTTC. This encodes CASSLGVMGSYEQYF.

The chain joins TRBV7-8 to TRBJ2-1; possibly TRBD2 for D (7 bases). The CDR3 runs to 14 residues. Trimming pared 4 bases from V and 9 bases from J, leaving 16 bases between. Germline CDR1 is SGHVS and CDR2 is FQNEAQ. The CDR3 sequence is CASSSRGGDAEQFF. DNA of the CDR3: TGTGCCAGCAGCTCTAGAGGGGGGGACGCTGAGCAGTTCTTC.

The rearrangement uses TRBV29-1 and TRBJ2-1; D possibly matches TRBD1 or TRBD2 (5 bases each). V shed 7 bases and J shed 5 bases, with 12 bases lying between them. Germline assignment: CDR1 SQVTM and CDR2 ANQGSEA. The CDR3 totals 12 residues. The DNA of the CDR3 is TGCAGCGCTCGAGGGGATGACAATGAGCAGTTCTTC. It specifies CSARGDDNEQFF.

The chain joins TRBV27 to TRBJ2-1; the D gene is possibly TRBD1 (5 bases). The CDR3 covers 16 residues. V lost 0 bases and J lost 5, with 14 bases in between. Germline CDR1 MNHEY, CDR2 SMNVEV (reference sequence). As DNA, the CDR3 is TGTGCCAGCAGTTTATCTACAGGTGAGGTGAACAATGAGCAGTTCTTC. Amino acid sequence: CASSLSTGEVNNEQFF.

This sequence joins TRBV27 and TRBJ2-1, with 9 positions matching TRBD2. This CDR3 region has 15 residues. CDR1 and CDR2 from the germline V gene are MNHEY and SMNVEV (reference sequence). V lost 7 bases, J lost 1 base, and 5 bases stayed unmatched. The CDR3 nucleotides read TGTGCCAGCATGGTTCTAGCGGGGTCCTACAATGAGCAGTTCTTC. This gives the protein CASMVLAGSYNEQFF.

The chain joins TRBV4-3 to TRBJ2-1; TRBD2 agrees at 7 bases. Germline loops: CDR1 LGHNA, CDR2 YSLEER. This CDR3 is built from 16 residues. J gave up 2 bases and V 3 bases, and 7 bases lay outside the gene matches. As DNA, the CDR3 is TGCGCCAGCAGCCACCTCACTAGCGTGGCCTACAATGAGCAGTTCTTC. Amino acids: CASSHLTSVAYNEQFF.

This clone was observed a single time. The chain combines TRBV6-1 with TRBJ2-7, with D possibly TRBD2 on 5 matching bases. Germline CDR1 and CDR2: MNHNS and SASEGT. This CDR3 is 14 amino acids long. V dropped 3 bases and J dropped 5 bases, with 14 bases sitting between them. CDR3 sequence: CASSEWTWGDEQYF. The CDR3 DNA follows: TGTGCCAGCAGTGAGTGGACCTGGGGAGACGAGCAGTACTTC.

The CDR3 DNA sequence: TGTGCCAGCAGCTCTCGGGACAGCGCCTCCCCCTACGAGCAGTACTTC. Its translation: CASSSRDSASPYEQYF. The chain uses TRBV7-2 and TRBJ2-7; the match to TRBD1 covers 7 bases. With V trimmed by 4 bases and J by 2 bases, 11 bases remained unmatched. The CDR3 is 16 residues long. Looked up from germline, CDR1 is SGHTA and CDR2 is FQGNSA.

The chain couples TRBV9 to TRBJ2-5, with D possibly matching TRBD1 (5 bases). Per the germline V gene, CDR1 is SGDLS and CDR2 is YYNGEE. The V end was cut by 0 bases, the J end by 2 bases, with 11 bases between. The length of the CDR3 is 15 residues. This CDR3 is CASSVEWGRQETQYF. In DNA, the CDR3 is TGTGCCAGCAGCGTAGAATGGGGCAGACAAGAGACCCAGTACTTC.

V and J are TRBV29-1 and TRBJ2-5; perhaps TRBD1 as D (6 bases). V gave up 5 bases and J gave up 3 bases, with 16 bases separating them. The germline CDR1 and CDR2 sequences are SQVTM and ANQGSEA. The CDR3 consists of 14 residues. CDR3 loop: CSVSRGQHKETQYF. In nucleotides, the CDR3 is TGCAGCGTTTCCCGCGGACAGCATAAAGAGACCCAGTACTTC.